This T cell receptor (beta chain) was documented in a study of control samples from healthy donors and cancer patients. Sequenced by immunoSEQ multiplex PCR; TCRdb stores in-frame clones only, minus some. The table has about 160,000 clones, 85% to 90% seen once. Germline V lookup: CDR1 SGDLS, CDR2 YYNGEE. Trimming took 4 bases from V and 5 from J, leaving 15 bases between them. The CDR3 contains 14 residues. J is TRBJ1-1 and V is TRBV9; the D gene is possibly TRBD1 (5 bases). The TCR originated in a man in his thirties or forties in good health. The sequenced material came from blood. CDR3 sequence reads: CASSTHLGETEAFF. Here the CDR3 DNA reads TGTGCCAGCAGCACCCACCTGGGGGAGACTGAAGCTTTCTTT.